These 5 T cell receptor beta chains came from one sample sequenced in a study of PD-L1 blockade in urothelial cancer. Clones were read by immunoSEQ multiplex PCR, and TCRdb kept only the in-frame ones, dropping some. The table has about 88,000 clones, roughly nine tenths seen once. This specimen consisted of PBMCs, obtained around atezolizumab (anti-PD-L1) treatment. The source is a man in his fifties or sixties with urothelial cancer.

The rearrangement joins TRBV5-1 to TRBJ2-3; 7 positions match TRBD1. The V gene's germline CDR1 is SGHRS and CDR2 YFSETQ. After removal of 4 bases from V and 0 bases from J, the junction contained 17 bases not matched to a gene. The CDR3 extends over 19 amino acids. CDR3 sequence: CASSTDLLDQGDSTDTQYF. The CDR3 bases are TGCGCCAGCAGCACGGACCTGCTCGACCAGGGGGATAGCACAGATACGCAGTATTTT.

V gene TRBV19 combines with J gene TRBJ1-2; tentatively, D is TRBD1 (6 bases). V was trimmed by 6 bases and J by 5 bases, leaving 16 bases between them. Germline values: CDR1 LNHDA, CDR2 SQIVND (reference sequence). The CDR3 runs to 14 residues. The CDR3 DNA is TGTGCCAGTAGCCAACTACAGGGCGGATATGGCTACACCTTC. Amino acid sequence: CASSQLQGGYGYTF.

The V call is TRBV19, the J call TRBJ2-1, with 7 nucleotides matching TRBD2. The CDR3 is 17 amino acids. CDR1 is LNHDA and CDR2 is SQIVND in the germline V gene (reference sequence). Trimming cost V 5 bases and J 4 bases; bases outside gene matches: 14. The CDR3 sequence: CASSPTHSSGPYNEQFF. CDR3 DNA: TGTGCCAGTAGTCCAACTCACTCTAGCGGACCGTACAATGAGCAGTTCTTC.

This chain uses TRBV30 with TRBJ2-3; a weak D match, TRBD1 (8 bases). Per germline, CDR1 GTSNPN and CDR2 SVGIG (reference sequence). The CDR3 runs 21 residues. V lost 5 bases, J lost 0 bases, and 33 bases lay in between. Here the CDR3 reads CAWGGVRDRPTRGISTDTQYF. CDR3 DNA: TGTGCCTGGGGGGGGGTAAGGGACAGGCCCACCAGAGGGATTAGCACAGATACGCAGTATTTT.

The gene calls are TRBV11-3 and TRBJ2-6, with TRBD1 as a possible D gene (6 bases). V lost 5 bases and J lost 3, with 23 bases in between. The CDR3 consists of 19 residues. The V gene's germline CDR1 is SGHNT and CDR2 YENEEA. Here the CDR3 DNA reads TGTGCCAGCAGCCCTAGTAATCCGCAGGGGACCGGTGGGGCCAACGTCCTGACTTTC. Protein product: CASSPSNPQGTGGANVLTF.